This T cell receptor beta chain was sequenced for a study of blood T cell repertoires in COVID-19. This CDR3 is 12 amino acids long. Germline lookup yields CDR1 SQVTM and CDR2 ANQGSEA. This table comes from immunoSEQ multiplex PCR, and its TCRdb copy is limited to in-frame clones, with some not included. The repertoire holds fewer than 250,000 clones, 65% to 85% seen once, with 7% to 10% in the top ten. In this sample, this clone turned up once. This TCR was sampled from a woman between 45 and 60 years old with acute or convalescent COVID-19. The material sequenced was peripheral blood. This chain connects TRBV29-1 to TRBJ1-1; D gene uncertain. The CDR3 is CRRKGDFTEAFF. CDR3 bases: TGCAGGCGAAAGGGAGATTTCACTGAAGCTTTCTTT.